Each of the 26 T cell receptor beta chains below was sequenced from the same sample in a study of T cell responses to AZD1222 COVID-19 vaccine. Libraries were prepared by immunoSEQ multiplex PCR; TCRdb keeps only in-frame clonotypes and omits some of them. The table records fewer than 120,000 clones, about 87% of them present only once. Here the sequenced sample was peripheral blood, taken on day 0 of AZD1222 vaccination. These receptor sequences come from an adult in good health.

The J gene is TRBJ1-5, the V gene TRBV27, with D possibly TRBD1 on 5 matching bases. Germline lookup yields CDR1 MNHEY and CDR2 SMNVEV (reference sequence). Trimming removed 5 bases from V and 4 bases from J, with 12 bases in between. The CDR3 has 14 residues. The CDR3, as DNA: TGTGCCAGCAGTGGTTTGGGGGGAAATCAGCCCCAGCATTTT. It specifies CASSGLGGNQPQHF.

This clone was counted once. The chain links TRBV11-2 to TRBJ2-7, with 7 bases identical to TRBD1. The CDR3 length is 15 residues. The V segment lost 4 bases and the J segment 2 bases; nucleotides outside the gene matches: 8. Germline-derived CDR1 and CDR2 are SGHAT and FQNNGV. CDR3 region: CASSYVPQGPYEQYF. The CDR3 region has the DNA TGTGCCAGCAGCTATGTCCCACAGGGGCCCTACGAGCAGTACTTC.

The chain employs TRBV5-4 and TRBJ1-1; D remains ambiguous. With 2 bases removed from V and 3 bases from J, the gap between germline ends came to 8 bases. The length of the CDR3 is 13 residues. The V gene's germline CDR1 is SGHNT and CDR2 YYREEE (reference sequence). CDR3 sequence: CASSLSVDTEAFF. In DNA, the CDR3 is TGTGCCAGCAGCTTAAGCGTAGACACTGAAGCTTTCTTT. Looking up the rest from reference TRBV5-4 and TRBJ1-1 gives the full variable domain: ETGVTQSPTHLIKTRGQQVTLRCSSQSGHNTVSWYQQALGQGPQFIFQYYREEENGRGNFPPRFSGLQFPNYSSELNVNALELDDSALYLCASSLSVDTEAFFGQGTRLTVV.

The CDR3 spells CASTPPRGSQHF. The CDR3 region has the DNA TGTGCCAGCACCCCTCCCCGGGGATCTCAGCATTTT. The chain combines TRBV28 with TRBJ1-5; D not resolved. V was pared by 7 bases and J by 13 bases, with 17 bases between. There are 12 residues in the CDR3. Germline V gives CDR1 MDHEN, CDR2 SYDVKM.

The rearrangement uses TRBV27 and TRBJ2-1, with TRBD2 matching over 11 bases. This CDR3 comprises 14 residues. J gave up 3 bases and V 8 bases, and 3 bases lay outside the gene matches. Per the germline V gene, CDR1 is MNHEY and CDR2 is SMNVEV (reference sequence). The DNA for the CDR3 is TGTGCCAGCCGCACTAGCGGGAGCTACAATGAGCAGTTCTTC. Encoded protein: CASRTSGSYNEQFF.

CDR3 region: CASSKAETGTYGYTF. CDR3 coding DNA: TGTGCCAGTAGTAAGGCGGAGACTGGTACCTATGGCTACACCTTC. The V call is TRBV19, the J call TRBJ1-2; D gene ambiguous. CDR1 is LNHDA and CDR2 is SQIVND in the germline V gene (reference sequence). This CDR3 contains 15 residues. The germline V and J ends were trimmed by 4 bases and 4 bases, with 16 bases remaining between them.

In this sample, this clone turned up once. V gene TRBV10-3 combines with J gene TRBJ2-7; no definite D call. V lost 0 bases, J lost 4 bases, and 13 bases lay in between. The germline CDR1 and CDR2 sequences are ENHRY and SYGVKD. The CDR3 covers 15 residues. In DNA, the CDR3 is TGTGCCATCAGTGAGTCGAGTGGATTCGGATACGAGCAGTACTTC. This encodes CAISESSGFGYEQYF.

This clone appeared a single time. The rearrangement uses TRBV18 and TRBJ2-3; D might be TRBD1 or TRBD2, each matching 5 bases. Deletions cut 1 base from V and 0 bases from J, with 23 bases between. Germline V gene data show CDR1 as KGHSH and CDR2 as LQKENI. The CDR3 contains 20 residues. CDR3 in DNA: TGTGCCAGCTCACCACGGTATGGGGGACGGGGATCAGGGAGCACAGATACGCAGTATTTT. Residues: CASSPRYGGRGSGSTDTQYF. Complete variable domain (other parts from reference TRBV18 and TRBJ2-3): NAGVMQNPRHLVRRRGQEARLRCSPMKGHSHVYWYRQLPEEGLKFMVYLQKENIIDESGMPKERFSAEFPKEGPSILRIQQVVRGDSAAYFCASSPRYGGRGSGSTDTQYFGPGTRLTVL.

This chain connects TRBV5-1 to TRBJ1-2, with D unresolved. Deletions cut 4 bases from V and 8 bases from J, with 18 bases between. The V gene's germline CDR1 is SGHRS and CDR2 YFSETQ. CDR3 length equals 14 residues. The CDR3 loop is CASSPPEGSRGYTF. CDR3 DNA: TGCGCCAGCAGCCCCCCCGAAGGGTCGCGAGGCTACACCTTC.

The chain employs TRBV3-1 (or the pseudogene TRBV3-2) and TRBJ1-1; D is unclear. The germline V gene has CDR1 LGHDT and CDR2 YNNKEL (reference sequence). This CDR3 is 16 amino acids long. Trimming removed 2 bases from V and 1 base from J, with 14 bases in between. CDR3 nucleotides: TGTGCCAGCAGCCAACGCACCCCCAGAGGGAACACTGAAGCTTTCTTT. Protein product: CASSQRTPRGNTEAFF.

The chain uses TRBV11-2 and TRBJ1-1, with TRBD1 matching 8 bases. The CDR3 has 13 amino acids. CDR1 is SGHAT, CDR2 FQNNGV, per germline. The ends lost 3 bases at V and 7 bases at J; junction bases unmatched: 4. CDR3 in amino acids: CASSLTGDGEAFF. DNA of the CDR3: TGTGCCAGCAGCTTGACAGGGGATGGTGAAGCTTTCTTT.

This sequence joins TRBV6-5 and TRBJ2-7; 7 positions match TRBD1. Germline V gives CDR1 MNHEY, CDR2 SVGAGI. The trim removed 6 bases at V and 7 bases at J, leaving 9 bases unmatched. The CDR3 covers 13 residues. This chain's CDR3 is CASRTGQHTEQYF. The CDR3, as DNA: TGTGCCAGCAGAACGGGACAGCATACAGAGCAGTACTTC.

The CDR3 DNA is TGTGCCAGCAGCCTTAACAGGGGGCTAAGCACAGATACGCAGTATTTT. Its translation: CASSLNRGLSTDTQYF. This chain links TRBV3-1 (or the pseudogene TRBV3-2) with TRBJ2-3; 9 nucleotides match TRBD1. The junction had 5 bases not matched to a gene; V was cut back by 4 bases and J by 0 bases. This CDR3 has 16 amino acids. The germline V gene has CDR1 LGHDT and CDR2 YNNKEL (reference sequence).

The J gene is TRBJ2-3, the V gene TRBV24-1; D gene uncertain. CDR1 is KGHDR and CDR2 is SFDVKD in the germline V gene. The ends were cut back, 0 bases at V and 7 bases at J, with 19 bases in the middle. The CDR3 runs 17 residues. CDR3 amino acids: CATSDLQSLYSPHTQYF. The CDR3 nucleotides are TGTGCCACCAGTGATTTGCAAAGCCTTTACTCCCCGCATACGCAGTATTTT.

This clone was observed once. This rearrangement joins TRBV5-1 to TRBJ2-2; 9 positions agree with TRBD1. CDR3 size: 15 residues. V lost 0 bases to trimming and J lost 6 bases; unmatched junction nucleotides: 3. CDR1 is SGHRS and CDR2 is YFSETQ in the germline V gene. CDR3 protein: CASSLGTGVPGELFF. For the CDR3, the DNA is TGCGCCAGCAGCTTGGGGACAGGGGTTCCCGGGGAGCTGTTTTTT.

Note on this clone: Other DNA sequences in the sample encode the same CDR3. The V gene is TRBV19, the J gene TRBJ1-1; D gene uncertain. Trimming cost V 3 bases and J 5 bases, with 7 bases left between them. Germline V gene data show CDR1 as LNHDA and CDR2 as SQIVND (reference sequence). The CDR3 extends over 12 amino acids. The CDR3 is CASSIGRTEAFF. The DNA for the CDR3 is TGTGCCAGTAGTATTGGGAGGACTGAAGCTTTCTTT.

V usage is TRBV5-5 and J usage is TRBJ2-1; no clear D gene. The V end lost 5 bases, the J end lost 4 bases, and 10 bases lay between the germline ends. CDR3 length: 13 amino acids. Germline V gives CDR1 SGHKS, CDR2 YYEKEE (reference sequence). As DNA, the CDR3 is TGTGCCAGCAGGGGAATGTCGTACAATGAGCAGTTCTTC. Protein: CASRGMSYNEQFF.

CDR3 sequence reads: CASSILFGDGQPQHF. The CDR3, as DNA: TGTGCCAGTAGTATTCTCTTTGGGGATGGGCAGCCCCAGCATTTT. This rearrangement joins TRBV19 to TRBJ1-5; D remains ambiguous. CDR1 and CDR2 from the germline V gene are LNHDA and SQIVND (reference sequence). This CDR3 is 15 amino acids long. The V and J ends lost 3 bases and 7 bases respectively, with 16 bases between them.

The V gene is TRBV10-2, the J gene TRBJ1-5; D unresolved. This CDR3 contains 12 residues. Germline lookup yields CDR1 WSHSY and CDR2 SAAADI. V was shortened by 8 bases and J by 4 bases, with 9 bases between the two germline ends. The DNA for the CDR3 is TGCGCCAGCGGAAACACAAATCAGCCCCAGCATTTT. Protein sequence: CASGNTNQPQHF.

This chain links TRBV4-2 with TRBJ2-7, with D possibly TRBD2 on 6 matching bases. V was cut by 1 base and J by 0 bases, with 13 bases left in between. CDR3 size: 16 residues. Germline CDR1 reads LGHNA; CDR2 reads YNFKEQ. CDR3 nucleotide sequence: TGTGCCAGCAGCCAAGGCCGGGACTCCCTCTCCTACGAGCAGTACTTC. Its protein product is CASSQGRDSLSYEQYF.

The gene calls are TRBV25-1 and TRBJ2-7; TRBD2 matches at 10 bases. J was trimmed by 1 base and V by 6 bases; bases with no gene match: 3. The germline gives CDR1 MGHDK, CDR2 SYGVNS. CDR3 length: 14 residues. The CDR3 loop is CASSLAGVSYEQYF. In DNA form, the CDR3 reads TGTGCCAGCAGCCTAGCGGGAGTATCCTACGAGCAGTACTTC.

The rearrangement uses TRBV4-1 and TRBJ1-2; a weak D match, TRBD1 (5 bases). Trimming shortened V by 0 bases and J by 8 bases, and 16 bases separated the two germline ends. The CDR3 runs to 15 residues. Per the germline V gene, CDR1 is MGHRA and CDR2 is YSYEKL. Here the CDR3 DNA reads TGCGCCAGCAGCCAAGATTCGGGAGGGGCGGAGGGCTACACCTTC. Its translation is CASSQDSGGAEGYTF.

CDR3 region: CATSDHGTGAYEQYF. Written as DNA, the CDR3 is TGTGCCACCAGTGATCATGGGACAGGGGCCTACGAGCAGTACTTC. The V call is TRBV24-1, the J call TRBJ2-7; 10 nucleotides agree with TRBD1. This CDR3 comprises 15 residues. V was clipped by 3 bases and J by 2 bases; unmatched bases: 3. Per germline, CDR1 KGHDR and CDR2 SFDVKD.

J is TRBJ2-3 and V is TRBV2, with 8 bases identical to TRBD2. The CDR3 contains 17 residues. CDR1 SNHLY and CDR2 FYNNEI come from the germline V gene. The ends lost 6 bases at V and 8 bases at J; junction bases unmatched: 19. The CDR3 loop is CASSLHRGLEKGPTQYF. In DNA, the CDR3 is TGTGCCAGCAGCCTACATCGGGGACTAGAAAAGGGGCCTACGCAGTATTTT.

The genes are TRBV27 and TRBJ1-5; 11 bases match TRBD1. The trim removed 5 bases at V and 6 bases at J, leaving 9 bases unmatched. The CDR3 is 16 residues long. CDR1 and CDR2 from the germline V gene are MNHEY and SMNVEV (reference sequence). CDR3 sequence reads: CASSQMWTGGSQPQHF. CDR3 DNA: TGTGCCAGCAGTCAAATGTGGACAGGGGGCAGTCAGCCCCAGCATTTT.

This sequence joins TRBV5-1 and TRBJ1-4, with 9 bases matching TRBD1. V trimming: 1 base; J trimming: 5 bases; junction bases outside the gene matches: 3. The CDR3 is 15 amino acids. CDR1 and CDR2 from the germline V gene are SGHRS and YFSETQ. The CDR3 loop is CASSLWDRENEKLFF. The DNA for the CDR3 is TGCGCCAGCAGCTTGTGGGACAGGGAAAATGAAAAACTGTTTTTT. Filled out from reference TRBV5-1 and TRBJ1-4, the complete variable domain reads KAGVTQTPRYLIKTRGQQVTLSCSPISGHRSVSWYQQTPGQGLQFLFEYFSETQRNKGNFPGRFSGRQFSNSRSEMNVSTLELGDSALYLCASSLWDRENEKLFFGSGTQLSVL.